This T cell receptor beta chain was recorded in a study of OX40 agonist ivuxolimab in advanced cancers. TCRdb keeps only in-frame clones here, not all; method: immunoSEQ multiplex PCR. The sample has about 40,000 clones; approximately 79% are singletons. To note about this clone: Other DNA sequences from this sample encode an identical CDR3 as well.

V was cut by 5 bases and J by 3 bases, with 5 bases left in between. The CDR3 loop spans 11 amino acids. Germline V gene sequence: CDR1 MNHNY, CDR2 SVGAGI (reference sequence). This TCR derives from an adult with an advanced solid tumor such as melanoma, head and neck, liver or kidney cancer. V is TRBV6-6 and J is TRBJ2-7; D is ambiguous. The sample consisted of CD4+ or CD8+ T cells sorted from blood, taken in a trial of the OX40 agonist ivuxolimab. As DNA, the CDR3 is TGTGCCAGCAGTGCCGGCTACGAGCAGTACTTC. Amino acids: CASSAGYEQYF.